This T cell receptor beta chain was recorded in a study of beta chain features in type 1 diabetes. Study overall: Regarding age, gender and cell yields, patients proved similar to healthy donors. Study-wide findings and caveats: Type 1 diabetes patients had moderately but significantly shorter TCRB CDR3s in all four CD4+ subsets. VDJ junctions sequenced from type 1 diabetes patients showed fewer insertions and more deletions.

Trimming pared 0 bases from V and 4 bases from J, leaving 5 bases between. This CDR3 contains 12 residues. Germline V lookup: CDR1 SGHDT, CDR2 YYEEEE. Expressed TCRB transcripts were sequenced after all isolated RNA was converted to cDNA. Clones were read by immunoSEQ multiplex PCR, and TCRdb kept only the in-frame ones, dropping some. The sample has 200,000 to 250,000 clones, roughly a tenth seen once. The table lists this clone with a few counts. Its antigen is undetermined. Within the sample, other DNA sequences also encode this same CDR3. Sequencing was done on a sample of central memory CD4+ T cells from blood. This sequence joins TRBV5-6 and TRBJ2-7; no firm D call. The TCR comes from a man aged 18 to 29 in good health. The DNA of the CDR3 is TGTGCCAGCAGCTTGGGAGTATACGAGCAGTACTTC. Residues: CASSLGVYEQYF.